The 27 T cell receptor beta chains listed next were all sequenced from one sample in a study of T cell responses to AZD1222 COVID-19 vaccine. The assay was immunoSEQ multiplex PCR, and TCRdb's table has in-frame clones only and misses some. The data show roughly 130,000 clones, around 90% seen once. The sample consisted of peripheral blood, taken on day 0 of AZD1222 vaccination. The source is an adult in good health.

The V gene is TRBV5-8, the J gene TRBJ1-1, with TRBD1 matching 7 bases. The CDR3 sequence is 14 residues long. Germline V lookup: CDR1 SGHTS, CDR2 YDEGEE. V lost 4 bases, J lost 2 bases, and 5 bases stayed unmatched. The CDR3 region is CASSGDRVNTEAFF. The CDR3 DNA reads TGTGCCAGCAGCGGGGACAGAGTCAACACTGAAGCTTTCTTT.

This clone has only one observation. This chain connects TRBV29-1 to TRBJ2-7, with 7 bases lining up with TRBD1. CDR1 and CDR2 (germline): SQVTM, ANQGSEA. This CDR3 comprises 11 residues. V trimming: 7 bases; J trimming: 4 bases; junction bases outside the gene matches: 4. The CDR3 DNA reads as TGCAGCGGAGGGACAGTTTACGAGCAGTACTTC. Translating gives CSGGTVYEQYF.

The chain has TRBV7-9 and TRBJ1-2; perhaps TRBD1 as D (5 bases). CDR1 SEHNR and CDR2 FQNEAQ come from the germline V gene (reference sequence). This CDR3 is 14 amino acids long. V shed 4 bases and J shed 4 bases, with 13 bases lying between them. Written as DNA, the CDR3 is TGTGCCAGCAGCTCGGGCGCGGGGCCCTATGGCTACACCTTC. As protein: CASSSGAGPYGYTF.

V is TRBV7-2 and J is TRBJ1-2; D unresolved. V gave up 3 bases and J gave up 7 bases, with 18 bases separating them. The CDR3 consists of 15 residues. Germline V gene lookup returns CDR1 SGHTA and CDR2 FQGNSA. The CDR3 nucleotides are TGTGCCAGCAGCTTTGCAGGACCCCCTGGTGTTGGCTACACCTTC. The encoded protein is CASSFAGPPGVGYTF.

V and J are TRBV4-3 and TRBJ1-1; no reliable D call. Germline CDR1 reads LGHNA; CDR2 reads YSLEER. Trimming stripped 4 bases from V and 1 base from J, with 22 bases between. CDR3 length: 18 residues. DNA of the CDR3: TGCGCCAGCAGCCCTCACCCTCCGAGACGGGCAGGGAACACTGAAGCTTTCTTT. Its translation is CASSPHPPRRAGNTEAFF.

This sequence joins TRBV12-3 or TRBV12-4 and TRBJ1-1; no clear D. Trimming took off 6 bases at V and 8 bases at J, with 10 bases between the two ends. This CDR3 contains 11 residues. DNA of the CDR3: TGTGCCAGCAGCAGCAGCCCCGAAGCTTTCTTT. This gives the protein CASSSSPEAFF.

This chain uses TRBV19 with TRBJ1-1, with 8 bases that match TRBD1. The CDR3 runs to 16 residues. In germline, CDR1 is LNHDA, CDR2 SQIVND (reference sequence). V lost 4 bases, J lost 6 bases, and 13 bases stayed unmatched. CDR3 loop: CASSTFTRGRNPEAFF. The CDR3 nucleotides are TGTGCCAGTAGTACATTCACCAGGGGGCGAAACCCTGAAGCTTTCTTT.

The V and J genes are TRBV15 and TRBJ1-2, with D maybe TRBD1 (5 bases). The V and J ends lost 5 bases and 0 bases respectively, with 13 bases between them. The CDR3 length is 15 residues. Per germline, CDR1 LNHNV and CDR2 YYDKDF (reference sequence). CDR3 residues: CATSPRDGTNYGYTF. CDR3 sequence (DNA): TGTGCCACCAGCCCCCGGGACGGAACTAACTATGGCTACACCTTC.

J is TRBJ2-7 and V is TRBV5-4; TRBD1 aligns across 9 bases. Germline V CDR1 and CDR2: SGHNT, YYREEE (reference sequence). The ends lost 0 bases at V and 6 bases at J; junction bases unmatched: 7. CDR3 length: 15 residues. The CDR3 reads CASSLEQGAAGEQYF. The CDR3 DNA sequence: TGTGCCAGCAGCTTGGAACAGGGGGCGGCGGGCGAGCAGTACTTC.

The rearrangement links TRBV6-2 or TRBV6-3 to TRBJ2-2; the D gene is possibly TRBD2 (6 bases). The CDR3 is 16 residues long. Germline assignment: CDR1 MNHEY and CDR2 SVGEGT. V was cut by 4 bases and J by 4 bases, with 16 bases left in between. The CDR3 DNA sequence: TGTGCCAGCAGTTCCCGGATTAGCGGAATCACCGGGGAGCTGTTTTTT. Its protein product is CASSSRISGITGELFF.

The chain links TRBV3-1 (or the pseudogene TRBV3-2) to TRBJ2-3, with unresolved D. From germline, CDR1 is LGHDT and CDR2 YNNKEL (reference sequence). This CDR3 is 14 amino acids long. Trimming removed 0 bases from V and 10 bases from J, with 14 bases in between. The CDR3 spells CASSQDRVRPAQYF. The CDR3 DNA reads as TGTGCCAGCAGCCAAGATCGGGTCCGACCGGCGCAGTATTTT.

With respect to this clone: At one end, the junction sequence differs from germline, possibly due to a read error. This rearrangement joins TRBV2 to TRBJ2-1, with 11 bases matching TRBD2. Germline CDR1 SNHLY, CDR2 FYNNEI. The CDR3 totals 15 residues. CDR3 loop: CASSEVAGGAGEQFF. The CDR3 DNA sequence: TGTGCCAGCAGCGAAGTAGCGGGAGGGGCAGGGGAGCAGTTCTTC.

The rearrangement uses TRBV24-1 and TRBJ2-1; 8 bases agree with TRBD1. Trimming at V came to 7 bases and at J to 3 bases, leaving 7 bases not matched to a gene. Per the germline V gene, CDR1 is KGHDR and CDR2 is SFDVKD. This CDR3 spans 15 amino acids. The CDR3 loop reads CATSPGQVNYNEQFF. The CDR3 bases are TGTGCCACCAGCCCGGGACAGGTTAACTACAATGAGCAGTTCTTC.

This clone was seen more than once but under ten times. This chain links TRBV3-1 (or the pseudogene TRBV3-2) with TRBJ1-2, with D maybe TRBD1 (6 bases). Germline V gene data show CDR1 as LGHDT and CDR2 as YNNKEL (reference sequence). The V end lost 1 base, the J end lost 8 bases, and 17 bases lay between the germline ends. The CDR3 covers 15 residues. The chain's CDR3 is CASSQAPGQFTGYTF. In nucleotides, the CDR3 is TGTGCCAGCAGCCAAGCCCCAGGACAGTTTACGGGCTACACCTTC.

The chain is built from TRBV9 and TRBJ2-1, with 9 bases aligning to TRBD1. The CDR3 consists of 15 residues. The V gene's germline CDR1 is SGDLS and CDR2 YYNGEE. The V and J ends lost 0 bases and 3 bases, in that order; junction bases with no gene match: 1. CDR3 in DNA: TGTGCCAGCAGCGTAGCGGGACAGGGCTACAATGAGCAGTTCTTC. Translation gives CASSVAGQGYNEQFF.

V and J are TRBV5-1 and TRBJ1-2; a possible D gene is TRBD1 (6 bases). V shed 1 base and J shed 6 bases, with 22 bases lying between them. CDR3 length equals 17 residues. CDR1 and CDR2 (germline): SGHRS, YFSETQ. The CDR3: CASSLKKGEPKIDGYTF. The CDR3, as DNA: TGCGCCAGCAGCTTGAAAAAGGGGGAGCCCAAGATAGATGGCTACACCTTC.

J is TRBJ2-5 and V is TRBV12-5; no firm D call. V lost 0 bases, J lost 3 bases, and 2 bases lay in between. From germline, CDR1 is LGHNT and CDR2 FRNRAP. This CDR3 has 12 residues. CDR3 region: CASGLVEETQYF. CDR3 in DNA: TGTGCTAGTGGTTTGGTAGAAGAGACCCAGTACTTC.

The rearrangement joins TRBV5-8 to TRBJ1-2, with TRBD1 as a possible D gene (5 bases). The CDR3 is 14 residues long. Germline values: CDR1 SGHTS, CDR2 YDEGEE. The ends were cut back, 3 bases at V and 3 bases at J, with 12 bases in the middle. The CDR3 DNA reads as TGTGCCAGCAGCTCCGCCGGGGGACACTATGGCTACACCTTC. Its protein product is CASSSAGGHYGYTF.

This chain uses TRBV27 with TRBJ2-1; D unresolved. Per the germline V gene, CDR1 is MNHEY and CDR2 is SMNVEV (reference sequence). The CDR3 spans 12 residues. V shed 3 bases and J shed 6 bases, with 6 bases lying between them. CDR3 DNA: TGTGCCAGCAGTTTTGGGCGCAATGAGCAGTTCTTC. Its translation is CASSFGRNEQFF.

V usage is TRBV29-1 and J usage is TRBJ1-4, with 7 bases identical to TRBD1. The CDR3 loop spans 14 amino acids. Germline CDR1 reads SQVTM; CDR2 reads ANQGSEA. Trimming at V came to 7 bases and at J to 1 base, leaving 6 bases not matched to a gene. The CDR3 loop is CSASQGGTNEKLFF. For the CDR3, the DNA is TGCAGCGCTTCCCAGGGGGGAACTAATGAAAAACTGTTTTTT.

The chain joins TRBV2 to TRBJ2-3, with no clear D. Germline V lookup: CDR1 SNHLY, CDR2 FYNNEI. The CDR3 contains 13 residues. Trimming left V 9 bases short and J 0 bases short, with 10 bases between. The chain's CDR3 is CASLASSTDTQYF. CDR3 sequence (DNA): TGTGCCAGTCTGGCCTCGAGCACAGATACGCAGTATTTT. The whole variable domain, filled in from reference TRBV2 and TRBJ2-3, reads EPEVTQTPSHQVTQMGQEVILRCVPISNHLYFYWYRQILGQKVEFLVSFYNNEISEKSEIFDDQFSVERPDGSNFTLKIRSTKLEDSAMYFCASLASSTDTQYFGPGTRLTVL.

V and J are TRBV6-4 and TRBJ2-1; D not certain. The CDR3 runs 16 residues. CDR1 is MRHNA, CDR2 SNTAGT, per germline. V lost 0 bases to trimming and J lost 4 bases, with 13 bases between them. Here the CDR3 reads CASSDSGCSAYNEQFF. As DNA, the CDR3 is TGTGCCAGCAGTGACTCGGGCTGTTCCGCGTACAATGAGCAGTTCTTC.

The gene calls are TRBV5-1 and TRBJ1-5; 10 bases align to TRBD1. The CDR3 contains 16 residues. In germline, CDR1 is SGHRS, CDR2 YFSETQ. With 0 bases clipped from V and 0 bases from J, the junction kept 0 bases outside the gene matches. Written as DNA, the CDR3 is TGCGCCAGCAGCTTGGGGACAGGGGGTAGCAATCAGCCCCAGCATTTT. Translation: CASSLGTGGSNQPQHF.

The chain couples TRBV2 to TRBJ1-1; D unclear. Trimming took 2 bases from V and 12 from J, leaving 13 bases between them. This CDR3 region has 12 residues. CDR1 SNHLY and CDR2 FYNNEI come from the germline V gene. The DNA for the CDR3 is TGTGCCAGCAGTGAAACCCGCCTTAAACCTTTCTTT. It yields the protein CASSETRLKPFF. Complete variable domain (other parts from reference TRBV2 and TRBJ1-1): EPEVTQTPSHQVTQMGQEVILRCVPISNHLYFYWYRQILGQKVEFLVSFYNNEISEKSEIFDDQFSVERPDGSNFTLKIRSTKLEDSAMYFCASSETRLKPFFGQGTRLTVV.

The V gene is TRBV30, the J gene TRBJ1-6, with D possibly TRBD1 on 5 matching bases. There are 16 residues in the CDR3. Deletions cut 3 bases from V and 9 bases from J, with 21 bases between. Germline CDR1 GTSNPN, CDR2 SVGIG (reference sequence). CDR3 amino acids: CAWSVNLGQGASPLHF. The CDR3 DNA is TGTGCCTGGAGCGTCAATCTTGGGCAGGGAGCTTCACCCCTCCACTTT.

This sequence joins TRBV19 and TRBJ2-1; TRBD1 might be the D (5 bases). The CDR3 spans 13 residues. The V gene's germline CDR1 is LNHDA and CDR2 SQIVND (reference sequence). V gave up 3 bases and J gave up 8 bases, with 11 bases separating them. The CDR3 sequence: CASSIGREYEQFF. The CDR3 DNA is TGTGCCAGTAGTATCGGCAGGGAATATGAGCAGTTCTTC.

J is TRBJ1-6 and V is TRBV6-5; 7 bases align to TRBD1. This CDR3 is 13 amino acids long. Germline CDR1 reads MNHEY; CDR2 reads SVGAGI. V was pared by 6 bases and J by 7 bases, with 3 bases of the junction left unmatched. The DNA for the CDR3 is TGTGCCAGCAGAACAGGGGACAATTCACCCCTCCACTTT. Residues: CASRTGDNSPLHF.